Included here is one T cell receptor beta chain sequence, with context. Its antigen remains unidentified. The data were obtained in a study of vaccination and CD4 T cells after COVID-19. In the study overall: Each post-COVID sample was drawn after diagnosis, and the median interval was roughly 100 days (range 35 to 161).

As to treatment: approximately 11-day PBMC culture with coronavirus spike peptide pools or control peptides (ViraFEST assay). Sequencing of DNA taken from cultured CD4+ T cells relied on the Oncomine TCR Beta short-read assay. TCRdb called the PCR reads again in MiXCR, with one record for every CDR3 protein. Among around 8,000 distinct CDR3 sequences, 40% to 55% were seen once, and the ten largest hold roughly a fifth. The CDR3 has 13 residues. The germline gives CDR1 DFQATT, CDR2 SNEGSKA (reference sequence). Losses at the gene ends were 5 bases for V and 7 bases for J; bases not matched to a gene: 10.

The sequence was obtained from a human donor who had recovered from COVID-19. What was sequenced was CD4+ T cells from blood, cultured in vitro. V usage is TRBV20-1 and J usage is TRBJ1-1, with 7 bases that match TRBD1. CDR3 bases: TGCAGTGCTGGCCCGACAGGGCGCCATGAAGCTTTCTTT. Translated, it gives CSAGPTGRHEAFF.